These 21 T cell receptor beta chains originate from one sample sequenced in a study of blood T cell dynamics during melanoma immunotherapy. Repertoires were generated with immunoSEQ multiplex PCR, while TCRdb's copy carries only in-frame clones and drops some. This repertoire shows roughly 14,000 clones, around nine tenths found once; its top ten account for approximately 8%. Noted time point: week 3, after first cycle of checkpoint inhibitor. The sequencing here drew on blood, taken from a patient treated with checkpoint blockade. The receptors here all came from a human donor with melanoma.

V is TRBV9 and J is TRBJ1-4; no reliable D call. V gave up 0 bases and J gave up 4 bases, with 7 bases separating them. The length of the CDR3 is 14 residues. Germline lookup yields CDR1 SGDLS and CDR2 YYNGEE. The CDR3 nucleotides are TGTGCCAGCAGCGTAGGGCAGGTTAATGAAAAACTGTTTTTT. It codes for CASSVGQVNEKLFF. Full variable domain (rest looked up from reference TRBV9 and TRBJ1-4): DSGVTQTPKHLITATGQRVTLRCSPRSGDLSVYWYQQSLDQGLQFLIQYYNGEERAKGNILERFSAQQFPDLHSELNLSSLELGDSALYFCASSVGQVNEKLFFGSGTQLSVL.

The chain has TRBV2 and TRBJ1-1; a weak D match, TRBD1 (5 bases). The V gene lost 6 bases and the J gene lost 4 bases, with 15 bases spanning the gap. CDR1 SNHLY and CDR2 FYNNEI come from the germline V gene. The length of the CDR3 is 14 residues. The DNA for the CDR3 is TGTGCCAGCAGGCGGGACCCCGGCACCACTGAAGCTTTCTTT. Translated: CASRRDPGTTEAFF.

Here the CDR3 DNA reads TGTGCCAGCACTGCGCGGTCCTTGAATGAAAAACTGTTTTTT. Protein sequence: CASTARSLNEKLFF. The chain links TRBV6-1 to TRBJ1-4; D unclear. V lost 7 bases and J lost 5, with 14 bases in between. CDR3 size: 14 residues. Looked up from germline, CDR1 is MNHNS and CDR2 is SASEGT.

V is TRBV7-2 and J is TRBJ2-7, with 9 nucleotides matching TRBD2. This CDR3 has 18 residues. With 1 base clipped from V and 5 bases from J, the junction kept 15 bases outside the gene matches. The germline V gene has CDR1 SGHTA and CDR2 FQGNSA. The CDR3 sequence is CASSLVGGFGGRVNEQYF. The CDR3 DNA reads as TGTGCCAGCAGCTTAGTTGGGGGATTCGGCGGGAGGGTCAACGAGCAGTACTTC.

CDR3: CASSLGAGGNTGELFF. CDR3 DNA: TGTGCCAGCAGCTTAGGGGCAGGGGGCAACACCGGGGAGCTGTTTTTT. The chain links TRBV11-3 to TRBJ2-2, with 8 bases matching TRBD1. Losses at the gene ends were 1 base for V and 2 bases for J; bases not matched to a gene: 3. CDR1 and CDR2 (germline): SGHNT, YENEEA. The CDR3 totals 16 residues.

This clone was recorded once. This chain connects TRBV4-2 to TRBJ1-4; D is possibly TRBD1 (5 bases). V was pared by 3 bases and J by 7 bases, with 21 bases between. The CDR3 contains 17 residues. Germline V gives CDR1 LGHNA, CDR2 YNFKEQ. CDR3 residues: CASSQNSRDSGGEKLFF. DNA of the CDR3: TGTGCCAGCAGCCAGAATTCAAGGGACTCCGGAGGTGAAAAACTGTTTTTT.

This clone was counted between two and nine times. The CDR3 reads CASNLPNYGYTF. The CDR3 coding sequence is TGTGCCAGCAATTTACCTAACTATGGCTACACCTTC. The chain has TRBV9 and TRBJ1-2; D remains ambiguous. Germline V gene lookup returns CDR1 SGDLS and CDR2 YYNGEE. CDR3 length equals 12 residues. Trimming took off 6 bases at V and 0 bases at J, with 6 bases between the two ends. Supplemented by reference TRBV9 and TRBJ1-2, the full variable domain reads DSGVTQTPKHLITATGQRVTLRCSPRSGDLSVYWYQQSLDQGLQFLIQYYNGEERAKGNILERFSAQQFPDLHSELNLSSLELGDSALYFCASNLPNYGYTFGSGTRLTVV.

V and J are TRBV2 and TRBJ1-5, with unresolved D. The V end lost 5 bases, the J end lost 0 bases, and 8 bases lay between the germline ends. Germline values: CDR1 SNHLY, CDR2 FYNNEI. The CDR3 length is 14 residues. Written as DNA, the CDR3 is TGTGCCAGCAGTCGGGGTTATAGCAATCAGCCCCAGCATTTT. Translating it yields CASSRGYSNQPQHF. Full variable domain (missing parts from reference TRBV2 and TRBJ1-5): EPEVTQTPSHQVTQMGQEVILRCVPISNHLYFYWYRQILGQKVEFLVSFYNNEISEKSEIFDDQFSVERPDGSNFTLKIRSTKLEDSAMYFCASSRGYSNQPQHFGDGTRLSIL.

The CDR3 sequence is CASSQDTGGLQYF. The CDR3 nucleotides are TGCGCCAGCAGCCAAGATACAGGGGGCCTTCAGTACTTC. The J gene is TRBJ2-4, the V gene TRBV4-3; 9 bases are shared with TRBD1. The CDR3 extends over 13 amino acids. The germline V gene has CDR1 LGHNA and CDR2 YSLEER. Trimming cost V 0 bases and J 11 bases; bases outside gene matches: 2.

This chain links TRBV7-2 with TRBJ2-5, with 7 bases matching TRBD2. The CDR3 runs to 14 residues. Trimming cost V 1 base and J 4 bases; bases outside gene matches: 3. The V gene's germline CDR1 is SGHTA and CDR2 FQGNSA. The DNA for the CDR3 is TGTGCCAGCAGCTTAGTTTGGGGGGGAGAGACCCAGTACTTC. Its translation: CASSLVWGGETQYF. The variable domain in full, with the rest retrieved from reference TRBV7-2 and TRBJ2-5, is GAGVSQSPSNKVTEKGKDVELRCDPISGHTALYWYRQSLGQGLEFLIYFQGNSAPDKSGLPSDRFSAERTGGSVSTLTIQRTQQEDSAVYLCASSLVWGGETQYFGPGTRLLVL.

The J gene is TRBJ1-6, the V gene TRBV7-3; D unclear. CDR3 length equals 15 residues. V shed 2 bases and J shed 0 bases, with 5 bases lying between them. Germline CDR1 SGHTA, CDR2 FQGTGA. CDR3 residues: CASSLRSSYNSPLHF. CDR3 nucleotide sequence: TGTGCCAGCAGCTTACGGAGCTCCTATAATTCACCCCTCCACTTT.

V gene TRBV14 combines with J gene TRBJ1-2; perhaps TRBD1 as D (5 bases). V was trimmed by 4 bases and J by 7 bases, leaving 13 bases between them. In germline, CDR1 is SGHDN, CDR2 FVKESK. This CDR3 contains 13 residues. The CDR3 DNA reads TGTGCCAGCAGCCGAGAAGGGGACCGTGGCTACACCTTC. It codes for CASSREGDRGYTF. Filled out from reference TRBV14 and TRBJ1-2, the complete variable domain reads EAGVTQFPSHSVIEKGQTVTLRCDPISGHDNLYWYRRVMGKEIKFLLHFVKESKQDESGMPNNRFLAERTGGTYSTLKVQPAELEDSGVYFCASSREGDRGYTFGSGTRLTVV.

V usage is TRBV6-1 and J usage is TRBJ2-7; possibly TRBD1 for D (5 bases). The V end lost 2 bases, the J end lost 3 bases, and 11 bases lay between the germline ends. Germline assignment: CDR1 MNHNS and CDR2 SASEGT. This CDR3 has 14 residues. CDR3 nucleotide sequence: TGTGCCAGCAGTGAACAGGGCAGCCTCTACGAGCAGTACTTC. It encodes CASSEQGSLYEQYF.

This clone was counted a few times. This sequence joins TRBV4-1 and TRBJ1-5, with 8 positions matching TRBD1. V gave up 3 bases and J gave up 4 bases; unmatched junction bases: 8. CDR3 length: 16 residues. CDR1 and CDR2 from the germline V gene are MGHRA and YSYEKL. The CDR3 loop is CASSQSGQGRNQPQHF. The CDR3 coding sequence is TGCGCCAGCAGCCAGAGTGGACAGGGTCGAAATCAGCCCCAGCATTTT.

The count of this clone is one. The V call is TRBV7-3, the J call TRBJ2-1, with unresolved D. V was trimmed by 5 bases and J by 7 bases, leaving 12 bases between them. CDR3 size: 13 residues. Germline V CDR1 and CDR2: SGHTA, FQGTGA. DNA for the CDR3: TGTGCCAGCAGCCCTAGACTGGATAATGAGCAGTTCTTC. Translating gives CASSPRLDNEQFF. The entire variable domain, with the rest obtained from reference TRBV7-3 and TRBJ2-1, is as follows: GAGVSQTPSNKVTEKGKYVELRCDPISGHTALYWYRQSLGQGPEFLIYFQGTGAADDSGLPNDRFFAVRPEGSVSTLKIQRTERGDSAVYLCASSPRLDNEQFFGPGTRLTVL.

The chain links TRBV7-9 to TRBJ2-2; 8 bases line up with TRBD2. This CDR3 region has 16 residues. Germline CDR1 reads SEHNR; CDR2 reads FQNEAQ (reference sequence). After removal of 2 bases from V and 4 bases from J, the junction contained 6 bases not matched to a gene. CDR3 bases: TGTGCCAGCAGCTTACTCGGGACTAGTGTCACCGGGGAGCTGTTTTTT. It encodes CASSLLGTSVTGELFF. Supplemented by reference TRBV7-9 and TRBJ2-2, the full variable domain reads DTGVSQNPRHKITKRGQNVTFRCDPISEHNRLYWYRQTLGQGPEFLTYFQNEAQLEKSRLLSDRFSAERPKGSFSTLEIQRTEQGDSAMYLCASSLLGTSVTGELFFGEGSRLTVL.

A few counts support this clone. The gene calls are TRBV30 and TRBJ1-5; D gene uncertain. Trimming stripped 0 bases from V and 7 bases from J, with 7 bases between. Germline lookup yields CDR1 GTSNPN and CDR2 SVGIG (reference sequence). The CDR3 loop spans 12 amino acids. The CDR3 bases are TGTGCCTGGAGTGTGGTTGGGCAGCCCCAGCATTTT. Translated: CAWSVVGQPQHF.

The chain links TRBV5-4 to TRBJ2-7; 8 bases are a match to TRBD2. The junction had 4 bases not matched to a gene; V was cut back by 0 bases and J by 2 bases. The CDR3 covers 15 residues. CDR1 is SGHNT, CDR2 YYREEE, per germline (reference sequence). The CDR3 sequence: CASSLAAGGPYEQYF. The CDR3 DNA reads TGTGCCAGCAGCTTGGCGGCGGGGGGACCCTACGAGCAGTACTTC.

The CDR3 loop reads CASSFLSYYGYTF. CDR3 nucleotides: TGTGCCAGCAGCTTCCTAAGTTACTATGGCTACACCTTC. The J gene is TRBJ1-2, the V gene TRBV7-9; D ambiguous. This CDR3 has 13 residues. CDR1 is SEHNR and CDR2 is FQNEAQ in the germline V gene (reference sequence). The germline V and J ends were trimmed by 3 bases and 3 bases, with 8 bases remaining between them.

The CDR3 sequence: CASMGSPNTGELFF. The DNA for the CDR3 is TGTGCCAGCATGGGCAGTCCGAACACCGGGGAGCTGTTTTTT. The chain recombines TRBV9 with TRBJ2-2; D is uncertain. The V gene's germline CDR1 is SGDLS and CDR2 YYNGEE. The V end lost 6 bases, the J end lost 0 bases, and 9 bases lay between the germline ends. The CDR3 is made up of 14 amino acids.

The J gene is TRBJ1-4, the V gene TRBV18; 9 nucleotides align to TRBD1. V shed 3 bases, J shed 7 bases, and the junction held 3 bases outside the gene matches. Germline V gene sequence: CDR1 KGHSH, CDR2 LQKENI. The length of the CDR3 is 14 residues. CDR3 coding DNA: TGTGCCAGCTCACCGGGACAGGGTGGTGAAAAACTGTTTTTT. Amino acid sequence: CASSPGQGGEKLFF.